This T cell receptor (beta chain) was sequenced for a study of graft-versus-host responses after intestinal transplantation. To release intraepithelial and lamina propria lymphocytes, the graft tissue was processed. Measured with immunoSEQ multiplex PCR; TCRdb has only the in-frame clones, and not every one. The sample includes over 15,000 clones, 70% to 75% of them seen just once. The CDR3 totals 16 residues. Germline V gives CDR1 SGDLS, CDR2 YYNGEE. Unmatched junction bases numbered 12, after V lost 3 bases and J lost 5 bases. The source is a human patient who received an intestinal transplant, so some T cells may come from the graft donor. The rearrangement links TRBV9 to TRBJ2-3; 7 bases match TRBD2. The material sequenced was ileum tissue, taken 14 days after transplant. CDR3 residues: CASSADDPWGGDTQYF. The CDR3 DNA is TGTGCCAGCAGCGCAGACGACCCTTGGGGGGGAGATACGCAGTATTTT.